A single sample gave rise to the 27 T cell receptor beta chains below, sequenced in a study of somatic mutations in cytotoxic T cells in rheumatoid arthritis. Libraries were prepared by immunoSEQ multiplex PCR; TCRdb keeps only in-frame clonotypes and omits some of them. Of around 5,000 clones in the sample, around 90% were seen once. The sample consisted of CD8+ T cells sorted from blood. These receptors all stem from a woman aged 45 to 65 with rheumatoid arthritis.

CDR3 amino acids: CASNELGGPSTDTQYF. CDR3 coding DNA: TGTGCCAGCAATGAGCTCGGGGGGCCTAGCACAGATACGCAGTATTTT. V and J are TRBV6-1 and TRBJ2-3; perhaps TRBD2 as D (7 bases). Germline assignment: CDR1 MNHNS and CDR2 SASEGT. V was shortened by 7 bases and J by 0 bases, with 17 bases between the two germline ends. CDR3 size: 16 residues.

The rearrangement uses TRBV5-6 and TRBJ2-7; possible D gene TRBD1, 6 bases. CDR3 length equals 15 residues. The ends were cut back, 1 base at V and 3 bases at J, with 14 bases in the middle. Germline assignment: CDR1 SGHDT and CDR2 YYEEEE. CDR3 DNA: TGTGCCAGCAGCTTGAACAGGGCTCCTCTCTACGAGCAGTACTTC. It codes for CASSLNRAPLYEQYF.

The gene calls are TRBV10-3 and TRBJ1-1, with D tentatively TRBD1 (5 bases). The CDR3 spans 16 residues. The germline CDR1 and CDR2 sequences are ENHRY and SYGVKD. Deletions cut 10 bases from V and 1 base from J, with 22 bases between. The CDR3 reads CATLPRGGAENTEAFF. For the CDR3, the DNA is TGTGCCACCCTACCAAGGGGAGGGGCCGAGAACACTGAAGCTTTCTTT.

The chain is built from TRBV13 and TRBJ1-6; TRBD1 agrees at 7 bases. Germline V gene data show CDR1 as PRHDT and CDR2 as FYEKMQ (reference sequence). V shed 2 bases, J shed 0 bases, and the junction held 7 bases outside the gene matches. The CDR3 spans 18 residues. The CDR3 region is CASSLSGQSSSYNSPLHF. CDR3 sequence (DNA): TGTGCCAGCAGCTTATCGGGACAGTCAAGCTCCTATAATTCACCCCTCCACTTT.

This sequence joins TRBV30 and TRBJ1-2; D perhaps matches TRBD1 (6 bases). V lost 1 base to trimming and J lost 8 bases, with 17 bases between them. This CDR3 region has 14 residues. Germline V gives CDR1 GTSNPN, CDR2 SVGIG (reference sequence). The CDR3 sequence is CAWSARGAREGYTF. Written as DNA, the CDR3 is TGTGCCTGGAGTGCCCGGGGGGCCAGGGAGGGCTACACCTTC.

The chain uses TRBV19 and TRBJ2-1; D remains unclear. Trimming took off 10 bases at V and 2 bases at J, with 15 bases between the two ends. CDR3 size: 14 residues. Germline loops: CDR1 LNHDA, CDR2 SQIVND (reference sequence). CDR3 protein: CATSLGRTYNEQFF. The CDR3 DNA is TGTGCCACCTCACTCGGTCGAACCTACAATGAGCAGTTCTTC.

This clone was recorded a few times. The chain links TRBV7-3 to TRBJ1-1, with D tentatively TRBD1 (5 bases). Germline loops: CDR1 SGHTA, CDR2 FQGTGA. There are 13 residues in the CDR3. With 0 bases removed from V and 5 bases from J, the gap between germline ends came to 7 bases. The CDR3 protein is CASSLTGGTEAFF. CDR3 DNA: TGTGCCAGCAGCTTAACGGGGGGGACTGAAGCTTTCTTT.

This rearrangement joins TRBV10-3 to TRBJ1-4; D remains unclear. The CDR3 contains 14 residues. Trimming took 6 bases from V and 3 from J, leaving 11 bases between them. Germline V gene lookup returns CDR1 ENHRY and CDR2 SYGVKD. This CDR3 reads CAISEQRSNEKLFF. The CDR3 DNA follows: TGTGCCATCAGCGAACAGAGATCTAATGAAAAACTGTTTTTT.

As regards this clone: A read error may account for a junction end that differs from germline. J is TRBJ1-6 and V is TRBV6-5; D not resolved. The CDR3 is 14 residues long. Germline V lookup: CDR1 MNHEY, CDR2 SVGAGI. The chain's CDR3 is CASSYGGEDSPLHF. In DNA form, the CDR3 reads TGTGCCAGCAGTTACGGCGGAGAGGATTCCCCCCTCCACTTT.

V usage is TRBV7-3 and J usage is TRBJ2-3; possible D gene TRBD2, 5 bases. From germline, CDR1 is SGHTA and CDR2 FQGTGA. The CDR3 is 14 residues long. The V end was cut by 5 bases, the J end by 2 bases, with 11 bases between. CDR3 amino acids: CASSRRGSTDTQYF. The CDR3 DNA follows: TGTGCCAGCAGCCGACGGGGATCCACAGATACGCAGTATTTT. Full variable domain (rest looked up from reference TRBV7-3 and TRBJ2-3): GAGVSQTPSNKVTEKGKYVELRCDPISGHTALYWYRQSLGQGPEFLIYFQGTGAADDSGLPNDRFFAVRPEGSVSTLKIQRTERGDSAVYLCASSRRGSTDTQYFGPGTRLTVL.

V and J are TRBV2 and TRBJ1-2; D not resolved. The V and J ends lost 10 bases and 1 base respectively, with 13 bases between them. This CDR3 has 13 amino acids. Germline values: CDR1 SNHLY, CDR2 FYNNEI. The CDR3 nucleotides read TGTGCCACCCTTGCAGGCGTTAACTATGGCTACACCTTC. Amino acids: CATLAGVNYGYTF.

This sequence joins TRBV11-2 and TRBJ2-2; tentative D call: TRBD1 (6 bases). This CDR3 spans 15 amino acids. Germline CDR1 SGHAT, CDR2 FQNNGV. Trimming removed 5 bases from V and 2 bases from J, with 12 bases in between. The chain's CDR3 is CASSPQGLNTGELFF. DNA of the CDR3: TGTGCCAGCAGCCCACAGGGTCTAAACACCGGGGAGCTGTTTTTT. Variable domain in full (rest from reference TRBV11-2 and TRBJ2-2): EAGVAQSPRYKIIEKRQSVAFWCNPISGHATLYWYQQILGQGPKLLIQFQNNGVVDDSQLPKDRFSAERLKGVDSTLKIQPAKLEDSAVYLCASSPQGLNTGELFFGEGSRLTVL.

This clone was picked up one time. Here the CDR3 reads CASSSTENTQYF. DNA of the CDR3: TGTGCCAGCAGCTCCACAGAGAATACGCAGTATTTT. The chain is built from TRBV7-8 and TRBJ2-3, with D hard to call. Trimming shortened V by 4 bases and J by 7 bases, and 9 bases separated the two germline ends. Germline assignment: CDR1 SGHVS and CDR2 FQNEAQ. The length of the CDR3 is 12 residues.

This chain links TRBV27 with TRBJ1-3, with 7 bases that match TRBD1. This CDR3 is 16 amino acids long. From germline, CDR1 is MNHEY and CDR2 SMNVEV (reference sequence). Trimming removed 3 bases from V and 0 bases from J; junction bases left unmatched: 5. DNA of the CDR3: TGTGCCAGCAGTTTCGGACAGGTAAGCTCTGGAAACACCATATATTTT. It codes for CASSFGQVSSGNTIYF.

V is TRBV5-6 and J is TRBJ1-1; no reliable D call. CDR3 length equals 16 residues. V was clipped by 1 base and J by 5 bases, with 18 bases between them. The germline V gene has CDR1 SGHDT and CDR2 YYEEEE. The CDR3 loop is CASSLWASEHGTEAFF. The CDR3 nucleotides read TGTGCCAGCAGCTTGTGGGCCAGTGAACATGGGACTGAAGCTTTCTTT. The full variable domain, in which reference TRBV5-6 and TRBJ1-1 provide the parts outside the CDR3, is DAGVTQSPTHLIKTRGQQVTLRCSPKSGHDTVSWYQQALGQGPQFIFQYYEEEERQRGNFPDRFSGHQFPNYSSELNVNALLLGDSALYLCASSLWASEHGTEAFFGQGTRLTVV.

The chain has TRBV23-1 and TRBJ2-3, with TRBD2 matching 8 bases. TRBV23-1 is designated an ORF whose function remains uncertain. The CDR3 extends over 16 amino acids. The V and J ends lost 7 bases and 4 bases, in that order; junction bases with no gene match: 13. CDR3 nucleotide sequence: TGCGCCAGCAATCCACTGCGGGGGGTTTGGGCAGATACGCAGTATTTT. Protein product: CASNPLRGVWADTQYF.

This clone occurred once. This chain connects TRBV7-6 to TRBJ2-5, with 7 positions matching TRBD2. CDR3 length: 18 residues. Germline V gene sequence: CDR1 SGHVS, CDR2 FNYEAQ. With 2 bases clipped from V and 4 bases from J, the junction kept 16 bases outside the gene matches. The CDR3 is CASSLKVRDYYLSETQYF. The CDR3 DNA is TGTGCCAGCAGCTTAAAGGTCCGGGACTATTATTTGTCAGAGACCCAGTACTTC.

The chain uses TRBV27 and TRBJ1-2; D is uncertain. The CDR3 covers 16 residues. Germline V gene sequence: CDR1 MNHEY, CDR2 SMNVEV (reference sequence). V was cut by 4 bases and J by 6 bases, with 21 bases left in between. The CDR3 loop reads CASSSRWAPPPDGYTF. CDR3 in DNA: TGTGCCAGCAGTTCCCGGTGGGCGCCCCCTCCCGATGGCTACACCTTC.

V gene TRBV6-5 combines with J gene TRBJ1-1; D call uncertain. Between the trimmed V and J ends, which lost 6 bases and 1 base, there was a span of 15 bases. CDR3 length: 15 residues. Germline lookup yields CDR1 MNHEY and CDR2 SVGAGI. The CDR3 DNA follows: TGTGCCAGCAGCCCGCTCAGGTTCGCGAACACTGAAGCTTTCTTT. Its translation is CASSPLRFANTEAFF.

This sequence joins TRBV7-7 and TRBJ2-5, with 8 bases matching TRBD2. Per the germline V gene, CDR1 is SSHAT and CDR2 is FNYEAQ (reference sequence). After removal of 2 bases from V and 2 bases from J, the junction contained 4 bases not matched to a gene. This CDR3 spans 15 amino acids. This CDR3 reads CASSLSGGSQETQYF. The DNA of the CDR3 is TGTGCCAGCAGCTTAAGCGGGGGAAGTCAAGAGACCCAGTACTTC.

The chain couples TRBV15 to TRBJ2-7, with TRBD1 identical over 9 bases. CDR1 is LNHNV, CDR2 YYDKDF, per germline (reference sequence). The CDR3 contains 16 residues. J gave up 3 bases and V 1 base, and 7 bases lay outside the gene matches. The CDR3 protein is CATSRGPGQGIYEQYF. CDR3 coding DNA: TGTGCCACCAGCAGAGGGCCGGGACAGGGAATCTACGAGCAGTACTTC.

This clone occurred once. The V and J genes are TRBV27 and TRBJ1-5; TRBD1 matches 7 bases. Unmatched junction bases numbered 9, after V lost 8 bases and J lost 2 bases. CDR1 and CDR2 from the germline V gene are MNHEY and SMNVEV (reference sequence). The CDR3 is made up of 15 amino acids. DNA of the CDR3: TGTGCCAGCGGGGACAGTCAAGGGGGCAATCAGCCCCAGCATTTT. Translated, it gives CASGDSQGGNQPQHF.

This chain's CDR3 is CASSLAGTRNTEAFF. CDR3 in DNA: TGTGCCAGCAGCTTAGCCGGGACACGGAACACTGAAGCTTTCTTT. The chain recombines TRBV7-9 with TRBJ1-1, with D possibly TRBD1 on 6 matching bases. The ends were cut back, 0 bases at V and 1 base at J, with 9 bases in the middle. CDR3 size: 15 residues. Germline V gene data show CDR1 as SEHNR and CDR2 as FQNEAQ (reference sequence).

This chain uses TRBV27 with TRBJ2-3, with D possibly matching TRBD2 (6 bases). CDR1 MNHEY and CDR2 SMNVEV come from the germline V gene (reference sequence). This CDR3 contains 16 residues. Trimming pared 3 bases from V and 3 bases from J, leaving 16 bases between. The CDR3 is CASSFLPSAGTDTQYF. The CDR3, as DNA: TGTGCCAGCAGTTTTCTTCCTTCTGCGGGGACAGATACGCAGTATTTT.

This clone was picked up a small number of times. The J gene is TRBJ2-7, the V gene TRBV11-2, with D unresolved. Per the germline V gene, CDR1 is SGHAT and CDR2 is FQNNGV. The CDR3 runs to 14 residues. Trimming removed 1 base from V and 0 bases from J, with 7 bases in between. In DNA form, the CDR3 reads TGTGCCAGCAGCTTAGCGTTCGGCTCCTACGAGCAGTACTTC. It is translated as CASSLAFGSYEQYF.

The chain uses TRBV7-9 and TRBJ2-7; maybe TRBD2 (6 bases). The V gene's germline CDR1 is SEHNR and CDR2 FQNEAQ (reference sequence). V lost 1 base and J lost 5, with 12 bases in between. This CDR3 region has 14 residues. The CDR3 coding sequence is TGTGCCAGCAGCTTAGGGCGGGGTTTAGACGAGCAGTACTTC. Translation: CASSLGRGLDEQYF.

V is TRBV30 and J is TRBJ2-2; 7 nucleotides agree with TRBD1. The CDR3 contains 12 residues. CDR1 GTSNPN and CDR2 SVGIG come from the germline V gene (reference sequence). CDR3 region: CVEGAATGELFF. For the CDR3, the DNA is TGTGTCGAGGGGGCGGCGACCGGGGAGCTGTTTTTT.